This entry describes one T cell receptor (beta chain). Its specificity is unknown. Germline CDR1 and CDR2: MDHEN and SYDVKM. The CDR3 is made up of 12 amino acids. The V and J ends lost 8 bases and 3 bases respectively, with 10 bases between them. This sample is drawn from a study of cytomegalovirus exposure and HLA in healthy donors. Healthy bone marrow donors made up the donor group. Notes on the study in general: Later analysis indicated greater clonal expansion among HLA-associated TCR beta chains than among equally common other chains. In an earlier analysis, in some 500 donors, most V segments appeared productive either ~87% or ~30% of the time.

The study ran its PCR with 60 Vbeta and 13 Jbeta primers. Profiled with immunoSEQ multiplex PCR; TCRdb holds only in-frame clones, not every one. The sample lists about 100,000 clones; about four fifths were seen once. This TCR was recovered from a woman aged 70 to 79 in good health and CMV-seropositive. The chain employs TRBV28 and TRBJ1-1; no clear D. Sequenced material: PBMCs. The CDR3 region is CASGREDTEAFF. The CDR3 nucleotides are TGTGCCAGCGGCCGAGAGGACACTGAAGCTTTCTTT.